This TCR beta chain came from a study of T cell responses to AZD1222 COVID-19 vaccine. Deletions cut 4 bases from V and 2 bases from J, with 8 bases between. The germline gives CDR1 MNHEY, CDR2 SVGEGT. The CDR3 is made up of 13 amino acids. The data were produced by immunoSEQ multiplex PCR, yet TCRdb's version contains in-frame clones alone and is incomplete. The sample lists roughly 120,000 clones, 75% to 90% occurring once. This clone was observed a few times. The antigen is undetermined. General observations from the study: White British ancestry dominated among donors, who included more females, and clonal diversity was possibly underestimated. Within unmutated variant regions lay the reported targets of nearly half of spike-specific TCRs.

The chain employs TRBV6-2 or TRBV6-3 and TRBJ1-1, with TRBD1 as a possible D gene (6 bases). The sequenced sample was peripheral blood, obtained 28 days after the second AZD1222 dose. The source of this sequence is an adult who received the AZD1222 COVID-19 vaccine. This CDR3 reads CASSWTANTEAFF. In DNA form, the CDR3 reads TGTGCCAGCAGTTGGACAGCTAACACTGAAGCTTTCTTT.